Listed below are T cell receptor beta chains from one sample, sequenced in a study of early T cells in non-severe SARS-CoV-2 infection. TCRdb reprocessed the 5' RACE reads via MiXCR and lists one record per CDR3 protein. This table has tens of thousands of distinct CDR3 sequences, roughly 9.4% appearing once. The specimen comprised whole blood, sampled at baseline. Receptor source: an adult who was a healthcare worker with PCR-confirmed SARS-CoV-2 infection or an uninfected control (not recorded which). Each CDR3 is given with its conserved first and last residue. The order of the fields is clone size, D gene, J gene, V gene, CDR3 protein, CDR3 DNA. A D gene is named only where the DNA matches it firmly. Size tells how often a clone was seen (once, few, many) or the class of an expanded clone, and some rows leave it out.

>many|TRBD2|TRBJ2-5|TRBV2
CAEERISLAGVETQYF
TGTGCCGAGGAGAGGATCTCGCTAGCGGGAGTTGAGACCCAGTACTTC
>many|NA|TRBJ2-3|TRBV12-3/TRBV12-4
CATKGDTQYF
TGTGCCACCAAAGGGGATACGCAGTATTTT
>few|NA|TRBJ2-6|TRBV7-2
CASSLFRALTNVLTF
TGTGCCAGCAGCTTGTTCAGGGCGTTGACCAACGTCCTGACTTTC
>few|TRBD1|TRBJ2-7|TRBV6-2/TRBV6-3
CASSYPQGATYEQYF
TGTGCCAGCAGTTACCCACAGGGGGCTACCTACGAGCAGTACTTC
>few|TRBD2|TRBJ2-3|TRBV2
CASSGGLAPGMAQYF
TGTGCCAGCAGTGGGGGACTAGCCCCGGGTATGGCGCAGTATTTT
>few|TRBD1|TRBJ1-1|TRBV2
CASKTGAEAFF
TGTGCCAGCAAGACAGGGGCTGAAGCTTTCTTT
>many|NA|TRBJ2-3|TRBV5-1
CASRIIQASTDTQYF
TGCGCCAGCAGGATAATTCAGGCTAGCACAGATACGCAGTATTTT
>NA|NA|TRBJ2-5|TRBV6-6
CASSSADQETQYF
TGTGCCAGCAGTTCGGCGGACCAAGAGACCCAGTACTTC
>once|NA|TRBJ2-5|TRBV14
CASSQDHRHQYF
TGTGCCAGCAGCCAAGATCATAGGCACCAGTACTTC
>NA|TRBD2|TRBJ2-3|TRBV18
CASSPMSLAVTDTQYF
TGTGCCAGCTCACCAATGTCACTAGCGGTCACAGATACGCAGTATTTT
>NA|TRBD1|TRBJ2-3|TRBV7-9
CASSQRDRVGDTQYF
TGTGCCAGCAGCCAAAGAGACAGGGTTGGAGATACGCAGTATTTT
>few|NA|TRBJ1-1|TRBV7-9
CASSVVAGGTEAFF
TGTGCCAGCAGCGTAGTTGCGGGGGGAACTGAAGCTTTCTTT
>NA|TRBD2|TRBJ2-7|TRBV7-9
CASSRSGRSYEQYF
TGTGCCAGCAGCCGAAGCGGGAGATCTTACGAGCAGTACTTC
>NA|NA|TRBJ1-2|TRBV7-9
CASSPRGADGYTF
TGTGCCAGCAGCCCCCGGGGGGCGGATGGCTACACCTTC
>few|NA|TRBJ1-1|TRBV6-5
CASSYGGRGNTEAFF
TGTGCCAGCAGCTACGGGGGGCGCGGGAACACTGAAGCTTTCTTT
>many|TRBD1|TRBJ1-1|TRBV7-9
CASSHPTDREAFF
TGTGCCAGCAGCCACCCGACGGACAGGGAAGCTTTCTTT
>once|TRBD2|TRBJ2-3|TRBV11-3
CASSAGTSGAPSTDTQYF
TGTGCCAGCAGCGCCGGGACTAGCGGAGCACCTAGCACAGATACGCAGTATTTT
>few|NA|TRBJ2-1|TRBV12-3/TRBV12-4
CASRDGYNEQFF
TGTGCCAGCAGAGACGGATACAATGAGCAGTTCTTC
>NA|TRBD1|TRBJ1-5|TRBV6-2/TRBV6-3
CASSYPSTGMQPQHF
TGTGCCAGCAGTTACCCCTCGACAGGGATGCAGCCCCAGCATTTT
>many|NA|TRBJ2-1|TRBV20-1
CSARDVVRERAGSSYNEQFF
TGCAGTGCTAGAGATGTCGTTCGAGAGCGGGCTGGGAGCTCCTACAATGAGCAGTTCTTC
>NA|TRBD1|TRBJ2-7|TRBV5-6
CASSFLGTASYEQYF
TGTGCCAGCAGCTTTCTTGGGACAGCCTCCTACGAGCAGTACTTC
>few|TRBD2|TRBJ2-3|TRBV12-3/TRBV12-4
CASSLFGASGGTDTQYF
TGTGCCAGCAGTTTGTTTGGGGCTAGCGGGGGGACAGATACGCAGTATTTT
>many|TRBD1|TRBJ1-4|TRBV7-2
CASSQTGAGEKLFF
TGTGCCAGCAGCCAGACAGGGGCAGGTGAAAAACTGTTTTTT
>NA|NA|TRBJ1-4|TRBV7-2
CASTRDGGATNEKLFF
TGTGCCAGCACCCGGGATGGAGGGGCAACTAATGAAAAACTGTTTTTT
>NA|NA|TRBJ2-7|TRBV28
CASSSGTREQYF
TGTGCCAGCAGTTCCGGGACTCGCGAGCAGTACTTC
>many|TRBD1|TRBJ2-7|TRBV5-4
CASSPRTGGYEQYF
TGTGCCAGCAGCCCCAGGACAGGGGGATACGAGCAGTACTTC
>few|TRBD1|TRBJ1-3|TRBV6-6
CASSYSTGDGNTIYF
TGTGCCAGCAGTTACTCGACAGGGGATGGAAACACCATATATTTT
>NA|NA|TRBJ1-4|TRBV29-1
CSVGTEADEKLFF
TGCAGCGTTGGGACCGAGGCTGATGAAAAACTGTTTTTT
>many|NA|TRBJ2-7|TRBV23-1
CASSRRGGEQYF
TGCGCCAGCTCCAGGAGGGGTGGCGAGCAGTACTTC
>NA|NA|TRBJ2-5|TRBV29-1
CSVRSGDETQYF
TGCAGCGTTCGGTCAGGGGACGAGACCCAGTACTTC
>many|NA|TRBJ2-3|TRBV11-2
CASSLDRTSTDTQYF
TGTGCCAGCAGCTTAGATCGGACTAGCACAGATACGCAGTATTTT
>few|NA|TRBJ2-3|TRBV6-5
CASSYSGADTQYF
TGTGCCAGCAGTTACTCGGGGGCGGATACGCAGTATTTT
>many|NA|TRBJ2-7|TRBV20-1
CSAKEGAYEQYF
TGCAGTGCTAAGGAGGGGGCCTACGAGCAGTACTTC
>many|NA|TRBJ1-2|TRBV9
CASSVGGSDYGYTF
TGTGCCAGCAGCGTAGGGGGCAGCGACTATGGCTACACCTTC
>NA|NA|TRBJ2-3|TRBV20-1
CSANNPRGSTDTQYF
TGCAGTGCTAACAACCCTCGAGGTAGCACAGATACGCAGTATTTT
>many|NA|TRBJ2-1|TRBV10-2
CASSEGPGIYNEQFF
TGCGCCAGCAGTGAGGGTCCAGGGATCTACAATGAGCAGTTCTTC
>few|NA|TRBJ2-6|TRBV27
CASRMAGRGGANVLTF
TGTGCCAGCAGAATGGCAGGGAGAGGGGGGGCCAACGTCCTGACTTTC
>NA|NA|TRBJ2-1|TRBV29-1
CSVAPAYGNEQFF
TGCAGCGTTGCTCCCGCCTACGGAAATGAGCAGTTCTTC
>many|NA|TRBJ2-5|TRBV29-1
CSVRGSGETQYF
TGCAGCGTTAGGGGATCTGGAGAGACCCAGTACTTC
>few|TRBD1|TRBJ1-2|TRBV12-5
CASGFPNRGLYYGYTF
TGTGCTAGTGGTTTCCCCAACAGGGGGCTTTACTATGGCTACACCTTC
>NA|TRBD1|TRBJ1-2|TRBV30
CAWTGGNYGYTF
TGTGCCTGGACAGGGGGTAACTATGGCTACACCTTC
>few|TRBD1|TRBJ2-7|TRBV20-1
CSVPEQGSSYEQYF
TGCAGTGTCCCGGAACAGGGGAGCTCCTACGAGCAGTACTTC
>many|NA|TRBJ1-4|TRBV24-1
CATSDSGNEKLFF
TGTGCCACCAGTGATTCCGGGAATGAAAAACTGTTTTTT
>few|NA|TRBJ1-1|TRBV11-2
CASSSQGISEAFF
TGTGCCAGCAGCTCCCAAGGGATATCTGAAGCTTTCTTT
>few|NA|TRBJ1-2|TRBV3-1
CASSQEAGGTLNYGYTF
TGTGCCAGCAGCCAAGAGGCGGGGGGGACCCTCAACTATGGCTACACCTTC
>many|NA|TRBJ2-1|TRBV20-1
CSASEGVLYNEQFF
TGCAGTGCTAGTGAGGGTGTATTGTACAATGAGCAGTTCTTC
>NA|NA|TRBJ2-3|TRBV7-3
CASSPGRTDTQYF
TGTGCCAGCTCCCCAGGGAGGACAGATACGCAGTATTTT
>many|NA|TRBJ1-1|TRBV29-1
CSAQVLNTEAFF
TGCAGCGCGCAGGTTTTGAACACTGAAGCTTTCTTT
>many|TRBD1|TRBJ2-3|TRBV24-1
CATSDSGTGGTDTQYF
TGTGCCACCAGTGATTCCGGGACAGGGGGCACAGATACGCAGTATTTT
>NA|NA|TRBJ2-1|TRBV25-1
CASSGDRSSYNEQFF
TGTGCCAGCAGTGGTGACAGGAGCTCCTACAATGAGCAGTTCTTC